This T cell receptor beta chain comes out of a study of regulatory T cells in long-lasting Graves disease. The study's findings and limits: The study found persistent patients shared more public clonotypes (roughly 2,500) than new patients (approximately 970).

Arm-PCR with iRepertoire HTBI primers amplified the CDR3 regions for these TCR beta libraries. MiXCR, run by TCRdb on the multiplex PCR reads, gives a single entry per CDR3 protein. The sample includes about 320,000 distinct CDR3 sequences, 15% to 20% of them seen just once. V lost 4 bases to trimming and J lost 6 bases, with 17 bases between them. The CDR3 covers 15 residues. Germline CDR1 MNHEY, CDR2 SMNVEV (reference sequence). In this sample, this clonotype turned up many times. What it binds is unknown. Specified time point: newly diagnosed GD, antithyroid drugs for less than 3 months. PBMCs were the source of the RNA used for TCR sequencing.

This TCR was recovered from a female donor with Graves disease. This rearrangement joins TRBV27 to TRBJ2-3; tentatively, D is TRBD2 (6 bases). The starting material was peripheral blood mononuclear cells (PBMCs), obtained at new diagnosis, from a patient treated with antithyroid drugs. CDR3 amino acids: CASSSLWGEGDTQYF. Written as DNA, the CDR3 is TGTGCCAGCAGTTCCCTGTGGGGGGAAGGTGATACGCAGTATTTT.